This T cell receptor (beta chain) derives from a study of cytomegalovirus exposure and HLA in healthy donors. Study summary: Some 200 million T cells yielded approximately 100 million unique TCR beta sequences, as an earlier analysis found. Study-level points and caveats: TCR beta V- and J-gene trimming was later associated with a missense DCLRE1C variant. One later analysis reportedly identified an Asian-associated ancestry cluster that showed fewer N-insertions than the roughly 620-donor mean.

V trimming: 1 base; J trimming: 0 bases; junction bases outside the gene matches: 8. The CDR3 is made up of 18 amino acids. Germline V gene lookup returns CDR1 MGHDK and CDR2 SYGVNS. Primers included in the PCR were 60 Vbeta and 13 Jbeta primers. The repertoire was sequenced with immunoSEQ multiplex PCR; TCRdb's copy has only in-frame clones and lacks some. The sample includes 200,000 to 250,000 clones, over 80% of them seen just once. Comments on this clone: Its antigen remains unknown.

This chain connects TRBV25-1 to TRBJ1-3, with 8 bases fitting TRBD1. This TCR was recovered from a woman in her thirties or forties in good health and CMV-seropositive. Sequencing was carried out using PBMCs. CDR3 in amino acids: CASSEWGQDLDSGNTIYF. The CDR3 coding sequence is TGTGCCAGCAGTGAATGGGGACAGGACCTCGACTCTGGAAACACCATATATTTT.